What follows are 25 T cell receptor beta chains derived from one specimen sequenced in a study of blood T cells in healthy people across ages. Next came a second PCR, run for about 6 to 11 cycles, which used a sample-barcoded 5' primer along with a J-beta primer mix. TCRdb analysed the 5' RACE reads with MiXCR anew, one entry per CDR3 protein. The data contain approximately 960,000 distinct CDR3 sequences, almost 30% of them singletons. These data also formed part of another study, on T cells of mothers and their children.

Sequenced: blood. These receptors originate from a woman in her thirties or forties in good health.

In its sample, this clonotype was seen a few times. This clone may be a read error of a much larger clone one base away. The chain recombines TRBV12-3 or TRBV12-4 with TRBJ1-2, with D hard to call. The CDR3 covers 13 residues. Trimming cost V 8 bases and J 8 bases, with 18 bases left between them. DNA of the CDR3: TGTGCCAGCTGCCCTACAGTTTCTGGCGGCTACACCTTC. It is translated as CASCPTVSGGYTF.

This clonotype was observed a single time. A read error may explain this, as a much larger clone is one base away. The rearrangement links TRBV7-3 to TRBJ2-1; D gene ambiguous. The CDR3 length is 13 residues. Looked up from germline, CDR1 is SGHTA and CDR2 is FQGTGA. Here the CDR3 reads CASSLEALNELFF. The CDR3 DNA sequence: TGTGCCAGCAGCCTTGAGGCCCTCAATGAGCTGTTCTTC.

The CDR3 is CASSQPDSASSYNEQFF. CDR3 in DNA: TGTGCCAGCAGCCAGCCCGATTCGGCTAGCTCCTACAATGAGCAGTTCTTC. V usage is TRBV7-2 and J usage is TRBJ2-1; D gene ambiguous. CDR1 and CDR2 (germline): SGHTA, FQGNSA. There are 17 residues in the CDR3. Trimming stripped 5 bases from V and 0 bases from J, with 17 bases between.

This clonotype was seen only once. The chain combines TRBV28 with TRBJ1-1, with 8 positions matching TRBD1. CDR1 and CDR2 (germline): MDHEN, SYDVKM. Losses at the gene ends were 4 bases for V and 0 bases for J; bases not matched to a gene: 7. This CDR3 is built from 16 residues. The CDR3 loop is CASSYGTGSLNTEAFF. The CDR3 region has the DNA TGTGCCAGCAGTTATGGGACAGGATCCTTGAACACTGAAGCTTTCTTT.

The chain links TRBV28 to TRBJ1-2; TRBD1 is a possible D gene (6 bases). Germline V gene data show CDR1 as MDHEN and CDR2 as SYDVKM. The ends were cut back, 6 bases at V and 2 bases at J, with 19 bases in the middle. The CDR3 consists of 16 residues. The CDR3 nucleotides read TGTGCCAGCAGCTCAACCAGACAGGCCGGAAACTATGGCTACACCTTC. Translation: CASSSTRQAGNYGYTF.

This clonotype occurred a few times. The chain links TRBV30 to TRBJ2-7; D might be TRBD1 (6 bases). Germline V gene data show CDR1 as GTSNPN and CDR2 as SVGIG (reference sequence). The CDR3 consists of 15 residues. Trimming removed 0 bases at V and 3 bases at J, with 15 bases between. The CDR3 sequence is CAWSVQGSAGYEQYF. For the CDR3, the DNA is TGTGCCTGGAGTGTACAGGGATCGGCAGGCTACGAGCAGTACTTC.

This clonotype has at least ten counts. V and J are TRBV20-1 and TRBJ2-5; D remains unclear. The CDR3 loop spans 12 amino acids. Germline values: CDR1 DFQATT, CDR2 SNEGSKA (reference sequence). Between the trimmed V and J ends, which lost 5 bases and 4 bases, there was a span of 11 bases. The CDR3 loop is CSAVYLGETQYF. The DNA of the CDR3 is TGCAGTGCTGTATATTTGGGAGAGACCCAGTACTTC.

Only a few counts were recorded for this clonotype. V and J are TRBV6-5 and TRBJ2-3, with D tentatively TRBD1 (5 bases). This CDR3 region has 13 residues. Trimming took 4 bases from V and 6 from J, leaving 11 bases between them. CDR1 is MNHEY, CDR2 SVGAGI, per germline. CDR3 amino acids: CASSFRVTDTQYF. The CDR3 coding sequence is TGTGCCAGCAGTTTCAGGGTTACTGATACGCAGTATTTT.

The chain recombines TRBV12-3 or TRBV12-4 with TRBJ2-7, with a possible D match to TRBD2 (5 bases). The CDR3 spans 13 residues. Trimming took 3 bases from V and 7 from J, leaving 13 bases between them. The DNA for the CDR3 is TGTGCCAGCAGTTTTTTCGGGGTGAGTGAGCAGTACTTC. It yields the protein CASSFFGVSEQYF.

This clonotype has more than one count but fewer than ten. A much larger clone is a single base away; this may be a read error. The J gene is TRBJ2-7, the V gene TRBV10-3, with D tentatively TRBD1 (6 bases). There are 12 residues in the CDR3. Trimming removed 10 bases at V and 6 bases at J, with 16 bases between. Germline V lookup: CDR1 ENHRY, CDR2 SYGVKD. The CDR3 loop is CATGDRPCEQYF. The CDR3 region has the DNA TGTGCCACGGGTGACAGGCCGTGCGAGCAGTACTTC.

This clonotype was counted many times. The V gene is TRBV28, the J gene TRBJ1-2, with D possibly matching TRBD1 (6 bases). Deletions cut 8 bases from V and 2 bases from J, with 15 bases between. This CDR3 has 14 residues. CDR1 and CDR2 from the germline V gene are MDHEN and SYDVKM. The CDR3, as DNA: TGTGCCAGCGTACTACAGGGTTCCAACTATGGCTACACCTTC. It codes for CASVLQGSNYGYTF.

This clonotype was counted a few times. The gene calls are TRBV9 and TRBJ1-2; TRBD1 agrees at 10 bases. This CDR3 has 14 residues. The junction had 4 bases not matched to a gene; V was cut back by 2 bases and J by 6 bases. Germline values: CDR1 SGDLS, CDR2 YYNGEE. The chain's CDR3 is CASSVSGQGDGYTF. The DNA for the CDR3 is TGTGCCAGCAGCGTCTCCGGACAGGGGGATGGCTACACCTTC. Based on the CDR3 plus reference TRBV9 and TRBJ1-2, the full variable domain is DSGVTQTPKHLITATGQRVTLRCSPRSGDLSVYWYQQSLDQGLQFLIQYYNGEERAKGNILERFSAQQFPDLHSELNLSSLELGDSALYFCASSVSGQGDGYTFGSGTRLTVV.

Comment on this clonotype: A read error is possible here, since a much larger clone lies one base away. The chain recombines TRBV6-6 with TRBJ1-2; D is undetermined. Germline assignment: CDR1 MNHNY and CDR2 SVGAGI (reference sequence). The CDR3 is made up of 12 amino acids. Trimming cost V 5 bases and J 6 bases, with 10 bases left between them. The CDR3, as DNA: TGTGCCAGCAGTCAAAGTGAAGATGGCTACACCTTC. It is translated as CASSQSEDGYTF.

This clonotype has just a few counts. The chain is built from TRBV9 and TRBJ2-1; TRBD1 agrees at 10 bases. CDR1 and CDR2 (germline): SGDLS, YYNGEE. The V gene end was trimmed by 5 bases and the J gene end by 4 bases; junction bases not matched to a gene: 6. This CDR3 is 15 amino acids long. The CDR3 bases are TGTGCCAGCAGAGCCGGGACAGGGGTTTACAATGAGCAGTTCTTC. This codes for CASRAGTGVYNEQFF.

This clonotype was detected only a few times. The chain couples TRBV28 to TRBJ2-6; D gene ambiguous. This CDR3 comprises 13 residues. Trimming left V 7 bases short and J 9 bases short, with 13 bases between. Germline-derived CDR1 and CDR2 are MDHEN and SYDVKM. In DNA form, the CDR3 reads TGTGCCAGCATAGCTCGGCAGGACAACGTCCTGACTTTC. This encodes CASIARQDNVLTF.

Of note for this clonotype: The junction departs from the called germline gene at one end, perhaps through a read error. This chain connects TRBV10-3 to TRBJ1-6; 7 bases line up with TRBD1. Germline V gives CDR1 ENHRY, CDR2 SYGVKD. The CDR3 is 13 amino acids. CDR3 region: CAIKGTDKSPLHF. CDR3 DNA: TGTGCCATCAAGGGGACAGATAAATCACCCCTCCACTTT.

The chain employs TRBV27 and TRBJ1-2; 8 bases are shared with TRBD1. V shed 4 bases and J 6 bases; nucleotides not matched to a gene: 13. The CDR3 loop spans 16 amino acids. The V gene's germline CDR1 is MNHEY and CDR2 SMNVEV (reference sequence). The CDR3 loop reads CASSSLGQGGRDGYTF. The CDR3 bases are TGTGCCAGCAGTTCACTAGGACAGGGTGGAAGAGATGGCTACACCTTC.

This sequence joins TRBV27 and TRBJ1-2, with TRBD1 identical over 8 bases. Germline loops: CDR1 MNHEY, CDR2 SMNVEV (reference sequence). The CDR3 sequence is 13 residues long. V shed 7 bases, J shed 5 bases, and the junction held 6 bases outside the gene matches. This CDR3 is CASKRQGAYGYTF. Here the CDR3 DNA reads TGTGCCAGCAAGAGGCAGGGGGCTTATGGCTACACCTTC.

The chain has TRBV9 and TRBJ1-3; D ambiguous. In germline, CDR1 is SGDLS, CDR2 YYNGEE. Trimming left V 0 bases short and J 12 bases short, with 13 bases between. The CDR3 runs to 13 residues. DNA of the CDR3: TGTGCCAGCAGCGTAGGGGATCATATGGACATATATTTT. It specifies CASSVGDHMDIYF.

The CDR3 nucleotides read TGTGCCAGCAGCTTAGGCCAGGATGGAAACACCATATATTTT. Translating it yields CASSLGQDGNTIYF. V is TRBV7-2 and J is TRBJ1-3; D gene uncertain. The CDR3 has 14 residues. Germline loops: CDR1 SGHTA, CDR2 FQGNSA. The V and J ends lost 1 base and 3 bases respectively, with 7 bases between them.

This clonotype was picked up one time. This may arise from a read error, as a much more abundant clone is one base away. The chain joins TRBV7-2 to TRBJ2-5; no definite D call. The end of the DNA aligns better with TRBJ2-7, so the J call may be wrong. The CDR3 runs 13 residues. Germline CDR1 SGHTA, CDR2 FQGNSA. The CDR3 loop is CASCSLRVYEQYF. CDR3 nucleotides: TGTGCCAGCTGCTCCCTAAGGGTCTACGAGCAGTACTTC.

This clonotype came up once. The chain combines TRBV7-9 with TRBJ1-1; TRBD1 is a possible D gene (6 bases). V gave up 4 bases and J gave up 4 bases, with 10 bases separating them. From germline, CDR1 is SEHNR and CDR2 FQNEAQ (reference sequence). The length of the CDR3 is 13 residues. The CDR3 region is CASSSDRRTEAFF. The CDR3, as DNA: TGTGCCAGCAGCTCCGACAGGCGCACTGAAGCTTTCTTT.

This clonotype was detected only once. The chain carries TRBV20-1 and TRBJ2-3; TRBD2 aligns across 7 bases. Germline V gene data show CDR1 as DFQATT and CDR2 as SNEGSKA (reference sequence). V trimming: 6 bases; J trimming: 4 bases; junction bases outside the gene matches: 16. The CDR3 loop spans 16 amino acids. CDR3 loop: CSASPAAGGGPDTQYF. The CDR3 DNA sequence: TGCAGTGCCTCCCCGGCGGCGGGCGGGGGACCAGATACGCAGTATTTT.

Turning to this clonotype: A much larger clone differs from this one at a single base, so this may be a read error. The rearrangement links TRBV7-8 to TRBJ2-1; no clear D. The CDR3 spans 14 residues. The ends were cut back, 5 bases at V and 8 bases at J, with 16 bases in the middle. Germline-derived CDR1 and CDR2 are SGHVS and FQNEAQ. The DNA for the CDR3 is TGTGCCAGCAGCGCCCGTCTGTTGGACGATGAGCAGTTCTTC. Translating it yields CASSARLLDDEQFF.

This clonotype was detected ten times or more. This chain joins TRBV3-1 and TRBJ2-7; 10 bases are a match to TRBD1. Germline V gene lookup returns CDR1 LGHDT and CDR2 YNNKEL (reference sequence). CDR3 length: 16 amino acids. J gave up 3 bases and V 4 bases, and 9 bases lay outside the gene matches. The CDR3 nucleotides are TGTGCCAGCAGCCTTACACCGGGACAGGGGATCTACGAGCAGTACTTC. Its translation is CASSLTPGQGIYEQYF.